The clone carrying this T cell receptor beta chain was counted once. As yet, its antigen is unknown. This sample is part of a study of OX40 agonist ivuxolimab in advanced cancers. Sequencing was performed with immunoSEQ multiplex PCR; in TCRdb, only in-frame clones are kept and a portion is missing. Among 65,000 to 80,000 clones listed, approximately 83% were seen once. Per the germline V gene, CDR1 is SGHRS and CDR2 is YFSETQ. The V segment lost 0 bases and the J segment 1 base; nucleotides outside the gene matches: 6. The CDR3 contains 16 residues. Whole-study findings and limits: Researchers did not establish what antigens the expanded peripheral T cells target. Low normalized T-cell clonal expansion was additionally recorded for some nonresponders.

The TCR was taken from an adult with an advanced solid tumor such as melanoma, head and neck, liver or kidney cancer. This specimen consisted of CD4+ or CD8+ T cells sorted from blood, obtained in a trial of the OX40 agonist ivuxolimab. The chain employs TRBV5-1 and TRBJ2-5; 7 bases line up with TRBD1. Written as DNA, the CDR3 is TGCGCCAGCAGCTTGGGGACAGGCCTACTCCAAGAGACCCAGTACTTC. It specifies CASSLGTGLLQETQYF.